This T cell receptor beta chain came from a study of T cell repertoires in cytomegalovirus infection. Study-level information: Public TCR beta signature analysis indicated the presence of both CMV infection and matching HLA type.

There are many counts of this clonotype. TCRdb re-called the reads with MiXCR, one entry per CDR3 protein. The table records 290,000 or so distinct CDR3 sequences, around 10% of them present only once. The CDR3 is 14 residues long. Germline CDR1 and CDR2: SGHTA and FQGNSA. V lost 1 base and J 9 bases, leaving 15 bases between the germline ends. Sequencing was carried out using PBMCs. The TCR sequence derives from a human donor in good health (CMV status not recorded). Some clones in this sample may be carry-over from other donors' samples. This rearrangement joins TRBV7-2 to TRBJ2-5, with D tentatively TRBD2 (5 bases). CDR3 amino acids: CASSLGVGVQPQYF. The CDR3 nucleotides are TGTGCCAGCAGCTTAGGGGTCGGGGTGCAGCCCCAGTACTTC.